This T cell receptor (beta chain) derives from a study of blood T cell repertoires in COVID-19. Across the study: The origin of the acute and convalescent COVID-19 samples was the United States, Italy and Spain.

Germline V gene sequence: CDR1 SGHNT, CDR2 YENEEA. This CDR3 has 15 amino acids. The ends were cut back, 7 bases at V and 2 bases at J, with 17 bases in the middle. TCRdb keeps only in-frame clones here, not all; method: immunoSEQ multiplex PCR. The repertoire consists of around 150,000 clones, with around 90% occurring once and the leading ten covering around 4.6%. The sequencing sample was made of peripheral blood. This clonotype originated in a human donor in a cohort sampled during active COVID-19. This sequence joins TRBV11-3 and TRBJ1-1, with D perhaps TRBD1 (5 bases). For the CDR3, the DNA is TGTGCCAGCAACAAAAGGCAGGGAGGAAACACTGAAGCTTTCTTT. Amino acids: CASNKRQGGNTEAFF. The full variable domain, its missing parts supplied by reference TRBV11-3 and TRBJ1-1, is EAGVVQSPRYKIIEKKQPVAFWCNPISGHNTLYWYLQNLGQGPELLIRYENEEAVDDSQLPKDRFSAERLKGVDSTLKIQPAELGDSAVYLCASNKRQGGNTEAFFGQGTRLTVV.